Below are 5 T cell receptor beta chains sequenced from a single sample in a study of T cell responses to AZD1222 COVID-19 vaccine. Here immunoSEQ multiplex PCR was the method, and the copy in TCRdb shows in-frame clones only, minus some. The table records 93,000 or so clones, 91% of them present only once. This material consisted of peripheral blood, taken on day 0 of AZD1222 vaccination. The receptors were gathered from an adult in good health.

This clone was seen only once. The same CDR3 can be traced to other DNA sequences in this sample. The chain combines TRBV7-8 with TRBJ1-6; TRBD1 agrees at 10 bases. The CDR3 spans 17 residues. CDR1 is SGHVS, CDR2 FQNEAQ, per germline. The J segment lost 0 bases and the V segment lost 5 bases, leaving 4 bases of the junction unmatched. CDR3 nucleotides: TGTGCCAGCAGCCCAAGGACAGGGGGCTCCTATAATTCACCCCTCCACTTT. Its protein is CASSPRTGGSYNSPLHF.

This chain connects TRBV12-3 or TRBV12-4 to TRBJ2-7; possibly TRBD2 for D (5 bases). The CDR3 covers 12 residues. V was pared by 3 bases and J by 4 bases, with 7 bases between. The DNA of the CDR3 is TGTGCCAGCAGTTTCCGGGGATACGAGCAGTACTTC. As protein: CASSFRGYEQYF.

The gene calls are TRBV7-9 and TRBJ1-1; 8 nucleotides align to TRBD1. The V gene's germline CDR1 is SEHNR and CDR2 FQNEAQ (reference sequence). The V and J ends lost 5 bases and 2 bases, in that order; junction bases with no gene match: 1. The CDR3 is 13 residues long. The CDR3 is CASSTGGNTEAFF. The CDR3 bases are TGTGCCAGCAGCACAGGGGGAAACACTGAAGCTTTCTTT.

This clone was counted once. The V and J genes are TRBV11-2 and TRBJ2-7; tentative D call: TRBD2 (6 bases). The CDR3 loop spans 18 amino acids. Deletions cut 1 base from V and 6 bases from J, with 25 bases between. Germline CDR1 and CDR2: SGHAT and FQNNGV. The CDR3 region has the DNA TGTGCCAGCAGCTTAGCCTCCCTCGGCGGGACTTCTGCTTCCGAGCAGTACTTC. It encodes CASSLASLGGTSASEQYF.

The genes are TRBV27 and TRBJ2-2; 16 bases map to TRBD2. The CDR3 has 18 residues. Germline trimming cut 4 bases from V and 5 bases from J; bases unmatched to any gene: 7. CDR1 MNHEY and CDR2 SMNVEV come from the germline V gene (reference sequence). CDR3 sequence: CASSSPGLAGGGTGELFF. The CDR3 DNA reads as TGTGCCAGCAGTTCGCCGGGACTAGCGGGAGGGGGAACCGGGGAGCTGTTTTTT.